The TCR beta chain described here comes from a study of cytotoxic CD8 clonotypes in ibrutinib-treated CLL. About the study: Researchers reported around 10 relapsed/refractory and roughly 15 treatment-naive patients, 17 to 18 of them IGHV unmutated. The average sample held around 280,000 productive templates and 94,082 productive rearrangements. Study-wide points: Upon ibrutinib response clonality rose, and upon progression it fell back toward baseline. Public clonotypes showed up rarely, and on treatment they shrank or held steady.

Note on this clone: Its target is unknown.

Profiled with immunoSEQ multiplex PCR; TCRdb holds only in-frame clones, not every one. Among fewer than 100,000 clones listed, more than 75% were seen once. CDR1 is MNHEY, CDR2 SVGAGI, per germline. The CDR3 consists of 11 residues. Trimming left V 7 bases short and J 9 bases short, with 10 bases between. Sequencing used PBMCs, obtained after 12 months of ibrutinib treatment. This TCR was sampled from a human donor with chronic lymphocytic leukemia. The chain has TRBV6-5 and TRBJ2-1; the D gene could be TRBD1 or TRBD2 (7 bases each). The CDR3, as DNA: TGTGCCAGCACCAGGGGGGGTGAGCAGTTCTTC. Protein: CASTRGGEQFF.